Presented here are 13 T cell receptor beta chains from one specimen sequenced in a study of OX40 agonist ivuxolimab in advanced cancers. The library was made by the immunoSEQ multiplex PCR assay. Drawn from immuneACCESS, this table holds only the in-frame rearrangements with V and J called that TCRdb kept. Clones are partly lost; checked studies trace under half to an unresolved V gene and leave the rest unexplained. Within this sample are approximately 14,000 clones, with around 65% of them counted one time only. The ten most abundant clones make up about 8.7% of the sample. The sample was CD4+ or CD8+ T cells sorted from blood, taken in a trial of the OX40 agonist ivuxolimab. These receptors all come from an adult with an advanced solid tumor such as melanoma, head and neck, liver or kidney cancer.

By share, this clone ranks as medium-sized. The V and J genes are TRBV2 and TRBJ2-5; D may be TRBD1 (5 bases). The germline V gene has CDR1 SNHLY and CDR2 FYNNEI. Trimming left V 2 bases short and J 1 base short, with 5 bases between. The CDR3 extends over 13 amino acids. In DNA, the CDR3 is TGTGCCAGCAGTGAACAGGGCCAAGAGACCCAGTACTTC. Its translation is CASSEQGQETQYF.

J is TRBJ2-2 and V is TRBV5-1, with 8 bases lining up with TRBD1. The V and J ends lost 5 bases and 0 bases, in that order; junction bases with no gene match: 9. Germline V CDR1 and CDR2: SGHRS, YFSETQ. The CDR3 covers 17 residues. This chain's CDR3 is CASRMPGQVANTGELFF. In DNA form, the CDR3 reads TGCGCCAGCAGAATGCCGGGACAGGTTGCGAACACCGGGGAGCTGTTTTTT.

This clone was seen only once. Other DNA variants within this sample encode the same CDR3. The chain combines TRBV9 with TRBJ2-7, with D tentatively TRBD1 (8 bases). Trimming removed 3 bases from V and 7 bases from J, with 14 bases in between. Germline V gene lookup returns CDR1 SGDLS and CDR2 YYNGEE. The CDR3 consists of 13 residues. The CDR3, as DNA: TGTGCCAGCAGCGGGGGGGGGACAGGAGAGCAGTACTTC. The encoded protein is CASSGGGTGEQYF. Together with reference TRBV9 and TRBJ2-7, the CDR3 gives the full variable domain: DSGVTQTPKHLITATGQRVTLRCSPRSGDLSVYWYQQSLDQGLQFLIQYYNGEERAKGNILERFSAQQFPDLHSELNLSSLELGDSALYFCASSGGGTGEQYFGPGTRLTVT.

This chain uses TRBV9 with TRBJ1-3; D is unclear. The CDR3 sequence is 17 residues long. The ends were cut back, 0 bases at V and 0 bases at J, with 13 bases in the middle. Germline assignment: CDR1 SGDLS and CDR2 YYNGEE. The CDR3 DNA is TGTGCCAGCAGCGTAGAGGGCAGGCGTATCTCTGGAAACACCATATATTTT. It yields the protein CASSVEGRRISGNTIYF.

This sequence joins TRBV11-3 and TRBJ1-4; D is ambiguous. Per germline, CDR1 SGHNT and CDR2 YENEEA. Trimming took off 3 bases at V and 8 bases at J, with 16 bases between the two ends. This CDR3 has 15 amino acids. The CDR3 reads CASSFFEVGEEKLFF. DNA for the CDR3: TGTGCCAGCAGCTTTTTTGAGGTCGGAGAGGAAAAACTGTTTTTT.

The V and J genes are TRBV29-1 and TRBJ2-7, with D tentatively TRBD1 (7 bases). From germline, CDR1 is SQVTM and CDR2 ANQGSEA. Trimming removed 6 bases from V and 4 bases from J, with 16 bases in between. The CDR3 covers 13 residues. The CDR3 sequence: CSVMQGEDYEQYF. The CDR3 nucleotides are TGCAGCGTGATGCAGGGGGAGGATTACGAGCAGTACTTC.

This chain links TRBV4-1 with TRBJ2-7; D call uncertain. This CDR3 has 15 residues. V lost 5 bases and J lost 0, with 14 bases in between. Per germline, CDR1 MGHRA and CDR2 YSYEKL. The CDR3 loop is CASSSLAASSYEQYF. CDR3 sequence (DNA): TGCGCCAGCAGCTCCCTCGCGGCGAGCTCCTACGAGCAGTACTTC.

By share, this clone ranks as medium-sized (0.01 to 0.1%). The CDR3 nucleotides are TGTGCCAGCAGTGAATACACCATATATTTT. Its protein is CASSEYTIYF. This chain joins TRBV2 and TRBJ1-3; D uncertain. This CDR3 has 10 amino acids. Trimming cost V 2 bases and J 8 bases, with 1 base left between them. Germline CDR1 reads SNHLY; CDR2 reads FYNNEI.

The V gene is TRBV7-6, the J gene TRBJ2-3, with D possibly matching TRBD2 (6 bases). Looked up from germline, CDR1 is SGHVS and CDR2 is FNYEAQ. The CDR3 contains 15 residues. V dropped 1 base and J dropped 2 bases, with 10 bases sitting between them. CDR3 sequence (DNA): TGTGCCAGCAGCTTAGAAGGGACTTACACAGATACGCAGTATTTT. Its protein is CASSLEGTYTDTQYF. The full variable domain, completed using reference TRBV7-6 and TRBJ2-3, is GAGVSQSPRYKVTKRGQDVALRCDPISGHVSLYWYRQALGQGPEFLTYFNYEAQQDKSGLPNDRFSAERPEGSISTLTIQRTEQRDSAMYRCASSLEGTYTDTQYFGPGTRLTVL.

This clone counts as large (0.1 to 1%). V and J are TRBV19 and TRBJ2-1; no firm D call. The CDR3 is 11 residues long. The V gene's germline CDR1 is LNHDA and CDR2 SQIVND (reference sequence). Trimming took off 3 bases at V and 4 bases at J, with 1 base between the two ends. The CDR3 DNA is TGTGCCAGTAGTATGTACAATGAGCAGTTCTTC. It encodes CASSMYNEQFF.

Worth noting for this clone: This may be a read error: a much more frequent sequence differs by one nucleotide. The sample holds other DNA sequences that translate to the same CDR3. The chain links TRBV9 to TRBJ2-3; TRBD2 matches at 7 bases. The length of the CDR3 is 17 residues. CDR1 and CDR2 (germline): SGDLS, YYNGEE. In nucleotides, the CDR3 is TGTGCCAGCAGCGTTTACGGGGGGACCTATCCCACAGATACGCAGTATTTC. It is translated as CASSVYGGTYPTDTQYF. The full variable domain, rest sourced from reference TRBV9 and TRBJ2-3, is DSGVTQTPKHLITATGQRVTLRCSPRSGDLSVYWYQQSLDQGLQFLIQYYNGEERAKGNILERFSAQQFPDLHSELNLSSLELGDSALYFCASSVYGGTYPTDTQYFGPGTRLTVL.

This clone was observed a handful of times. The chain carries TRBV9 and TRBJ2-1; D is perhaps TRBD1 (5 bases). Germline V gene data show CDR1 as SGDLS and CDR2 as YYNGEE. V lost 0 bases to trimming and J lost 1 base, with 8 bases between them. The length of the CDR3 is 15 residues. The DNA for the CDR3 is TGTGCCAGCAGCGTAGAGGGGATATCCTACAATGAGCAGTTCTTC. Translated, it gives CASSVEGISYNEQFF.

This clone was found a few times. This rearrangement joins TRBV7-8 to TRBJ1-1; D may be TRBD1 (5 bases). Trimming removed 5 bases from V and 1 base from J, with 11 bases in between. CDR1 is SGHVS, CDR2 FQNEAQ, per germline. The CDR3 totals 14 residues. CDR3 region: CASSRGQQNTEAFF. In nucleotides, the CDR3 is TGTGCCAGCAGCCGGGGCCAGCAGAACACTGAAGCTTTCTTT.